Described below is a single T cell receptor beta chain sequence and its context. CDR1 and CDR2 (germline): SGHRS, YFSETQ. Trimming removed 4 bases from V and 7 bases from J; junction bases left unmatched: 7. CDR3 size: 14 residues. These data come from a study of T cell changes during pregnancy in multiple sclerosis. Some clones are missing from TCRdb's copy, which holds only in-frame ones; the method was immunoSEQ multiplex PCR. This table has 17,000 or so clones, around 95% appearing once. The sequence came from a female donor with multiple sclerosis, enrolled in a pregnancy study. This chain uses TRBV5-1 with TRBJ2-7; 11 nucleotides agree with TRBD2. The material was peripheral blood, obtained in the third trimester of pregnancy. CDR3 sequence (DNA): TGCGCCAGCAGCCCCGGGACTAGCGGTTTAGAGCAGTACTTC. Its translation is CASSPGTSGLEQYF. The whole variable domain, remainder taken from reference TRBV5-1 and TRBJ2-7, is KAGVTQTPRYLIKTRGQQVTLSCSPISGHRSVSWYQQTPGQGLQFLFEYFSETQRNKGNFPGRFSGRQFSNSRSEMNVSTLELGDSALYLCASSPGTSGLEQYFGPGTRLTVT.